The sequence of this TCR beta chain was determined in a study of blood T cells in healthy people across ages. Study observations and caveats: As age increased, TCR beta diversity per million T cells fell in a roughly linear fashion. There were more naive CD4+ cells and higher diversity in long-lived donors than in aged donors.

Regarding this clonotype: No antigen is known for it.

Sample-barcoded 5' priming and a J-beta primer mix drove a second PCR of about 6 to 12 cycles. Using its own MiXCR run on the 5' RACE reads, TCRdb lists one record per CDR3 protein. The sample includes approximately 770,000 distinct CDR3 sequences, roughly 60% of them seen just once. Germline V lookup: CDR1 DFQATT, CDR2 SNEGSKA (reference sequence). The CDR3 loop spans 12 amino acids. This TCR was recovered from a man under 40 in good health. This chain uses TRBV20-1 with TRBJ2-5, with 8 nucleotides matching TRBD2. The better agreement between TRBJ2-7 and the DNA end casts doubt on the J call. The source material was blood. DNA of the CDR3: TGCAGTCAACCGGGACTAGATTACGAGCAGTACTTC. This sequence encodes CSQPGLDYEQYF.